The subject of this entry is one T cell receptor beta chain. Its antigen is not identified. The data were obtained in a study of Ad26.COV2.S vaccination and SARS-CoV-2 variants. The CDR3 spans 15 residues. Trimming pared 1 base from V and 9 bases from J, leaving 13 bases between. Germline CDR1 LGHNA, CDR2 YNFKEQ. Study-level findings and limits: Substantial breadth was reported for post-vaccination spike-specific CD8+ and CD4+ T cells.

TCRdb's copy holds only in-frame clones and misses some; the assay was immunoSEQ multiplex PCR. The table shows 380,000 or so clones, with roughly 85% occurring only once. The treatment is: roughly 18 received Ad26.COV2.S at low or high dose, single or two shots; about five received placebo; per-sample allocation not given. Repertoires come from day 63 after the first vaccine or placebo injection. Here the sequenced sample was peripheral blood, taken in a trial of Ad26.COV2.S vaccine versus placebo. The clonotype originates from a person aged 18-60 years who received the Ad26.COV2.S COVID-19 vaccine or a placebo. The chain combines TRBV4-2 with TRBJ1-6; no clear D. As DNA, the CDR3 is TGTGCCAGCAGCCAAGTGTGGGAGACGGGTTCACCCCTCCACTTT. Translated: CASSQVWETGSPLHF.